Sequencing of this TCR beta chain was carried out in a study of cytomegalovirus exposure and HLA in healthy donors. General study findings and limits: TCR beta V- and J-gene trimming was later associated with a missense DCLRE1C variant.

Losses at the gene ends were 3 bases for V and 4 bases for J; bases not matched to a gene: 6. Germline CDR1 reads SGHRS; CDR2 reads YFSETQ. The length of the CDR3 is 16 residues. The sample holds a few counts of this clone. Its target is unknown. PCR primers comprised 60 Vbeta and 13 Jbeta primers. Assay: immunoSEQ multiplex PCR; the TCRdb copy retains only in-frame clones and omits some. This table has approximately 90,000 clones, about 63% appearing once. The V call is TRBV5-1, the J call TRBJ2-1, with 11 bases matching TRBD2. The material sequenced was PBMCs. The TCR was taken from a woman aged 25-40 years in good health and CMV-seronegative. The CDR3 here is CASSSSSGGQYNEQFF. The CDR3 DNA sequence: TGCGCCAGCAGCTCCTCTAGCGGGGGGCAGTACAATGAGCAGTTCTTC.